The 31 T cell receptor beta chains below all came from one sample that was sequenced in a study of T-cell memory formation after mild COVID-19. TCRdb analysed the 5' RACE reads with MiXCR anew, one entry per CDR3 protein. The sample includes approximately 100,000 distinct CDR3 sequences, approximately 12% of them seen just once. Sequencing was done on a sample of PBMCs or a T cell subset sorted from them (not recorded which). Source of these receptors: a man aged 18 to 30 who had mild COVID-19 (a few samples of this study predate the infection). Cell type and time point are not known.

In this sample, this clonotype turned up a few times. The chain recombines TRBV28 with TRBJ1-6, with TRBD1 matching 8 bases. The CDR3 has 14 amino acids. The trim removed 5 bases at V and 9 bases at J, leaving 6 bases unmatched. Germline values: CDR1 MDHEN, CDR2 SYDVKM. The DNA of the CDR3 is TGTGCCAGCAGTCAGGGGGCGAGCGGTTCACCCCTCCACTTT. Protein product: CASSQGASGSPLHF.

V usage is TRBV20-1 and J usage is TRBJ1-1; 9 bases line up with TRBD1. Germline V gene data show CDR1 as DFQATT and CDR2 as SNEGSKA (reference sequence). V shed 5 bases and J 3 bases; nucleotides not matched to a gene: 7. The CDR3 contains 14 residues. Here the CDR3 reads CSAGSYRGHTEAFF. CDR3 nucleotides: TGCAGTGCTGGAAGCTACAGGGGGCACACTGAAGCTTTCTTT.

In its sample, this clonotype was seen many times. The J gene is TRBJ2-3, the V gene TRBV7-6; D may match TRBD1 or TRBD2 (5 bases each). V was cut by 0 bases and J by 4 bases, with 8 bases left in between. This CDR3 spans 14 amino acids. Germline CDR1 is SGHVS and CDR2 is FNYEAQ. CDR3 sequence reads: CASSLAGDPDTQYF. CDR3 nucleotide sequence: TGTGCCAGCAGCTTAGCCGGGGACCCAGATACGCAGTATTTT.

This clonotype was picked up a small number of times. This chain links TRBV7-9 with TRBJ1-6, with 7 bases fitting TRBD1. The J segment lost 7 bases and the V segment lost 6 bases, leaving 9 bases of the junction unmatched. The CDR3 loop spans 15 amino acids. Germline V gives CDR1 SEHNR, CDR2 FQNEAQ (reference sequence). The CDR3 protein is CASSSPWGQNSPLHF. Here the CDR3 DNA reads TGTGCCAGCAGTTCCCCTTGGGGACAGAATTCACCCCTCCACTTT.

This clonotype occurred a few times. This chain connects TRBV12-3 or TRBV12-4 to TRBJ2-7, with D uncertain. This CDR3 contains 13 residues. V was shortened by 1 base and J by 2 bases, with 6 bases between the two germline ends. The CDR3 region is CASSLGVAYEQYV. The CDR3 nucleotides are TGTGCCAGCAGTTTAGGGGTGGCCTACGAGCAGTACGTC.

The chain recombines TRBV4-2 with TRBJ1-2; D gene unclear. V was trimmed by 1 base and J by 2 bases, leaving 8 bases between them. This CDR3 is 14 amino acids long. Germline V gene data show CDR1 as LGHNA and CDR2 as YNFKEQ. CDR3 sequence: CASSQGEGNYGYTF. The CDR3 region has the DNA TGTGCCAGCAGCCAAGGTGAGGGAAACTATGGCTACACCTTC.

The rearrangement uses TRBV4-2 and TRBJ1-1; 8 bases are shared with TRBD1. The trim removed 0 bases at V and 0 bases at J, leaving 3 bases unmatched. The length of the CDR3 is 16 residues. Per germline, CDR1 LGHNA and CDR2 YNFKEQ. The CDR3 reads CASSQDRGQMNTEAFF. Written as DNA, the CDR3 is TGTGCCAGCAGCCAAGACAGGGGGCAGATGAACACTGAAGCTTTCTTT.

This chain uses TRBV9 with TRBJ2-1; TRBD2 is a possible D gene (6 bases). The germline CDR1 and CDR2 sequences are SGDLS and YYNGEE. The CDR3 length is 15 residues. V shed 0 bases and J shed 2 bases, with 9 bases lying between them. The CDR3 here is CASSVELATYNEQFF. The CDR3 DNA is TGTGCCAGCAGCGTAGAACTAGCTACCTACAATGAGCAGTTCTTC.

Of note for this clonotype: Possible read error: a much larger clone is one base away. The chain employs TRBV7-9 and TRBJ1-2; 9 bases are a match to TRBD1. The CDR3 sequence is 15 residues long. Per germline, CDR1 SEHNR and CDR2 FQNEAQ (reference sequence). Unmatched junction bases numbered 11, after V lost 5 bases and J lost 7 bases. The CDR3 DNA sequence: TGTGCCAGCAGCGATGAACAGGGGGCGATTCGTGGCTACACCTTC. Amino acids: CASSDEQGAIRGYTF.

The chain combines TRBV20-1 with TRBJ2-7; 7 bases fit TRBD1. Per germline, CDR1 DFQATT and CDR2 SNEGSKA (reference sequence). V trimming: 3 bases; J trimming: 0 bases; junction bases outside the gene matches: 5. This CDR3 comprises 14 residues. The CDR3 sequence is CSARGTESSYEQYF. CDR3 sequence (DNA): TGCAGTGCTAGGGGGACAGAGAGCTCCTACGAGCAGTACTTC.

Ten or more counts support this clonotype. The chain employs TRBV6-2 or TRBV6-3 and TRBJ2-5; D gene uncertain. The CDR3 loop spans 13 amino acids. V dropped 5 bases and J dropped 3 bases, with 10 bases sitting between them. CDR1 is MNHEY, CDR2 SVGEGT, per germline. This CDR3 reads CASSPDEKETQYF. CDR3 nucleotide sequence: TGTGCCAGCAGTCCGGACGAAAAAGAGACCCAGTACTTC.

The chain has TRBV9 and TRBJ2-1; 9 nucleotides agree with TRBD2. Germline-derived CDR1 and CDR2 are SGDLS and YYNGEE. There are 14 residues in the CDR3. V shed 0 bases, J shed 6 bases, and the junction held 1 base outside the gene matches. The CDR3 loop reads CASSVATSGNEQFF. The CDR3 nucleotides are TGTGCCAGCAGCGTAGCGACTAGCGGCAATGAGCAGTTCTTC.

The chain carries TRBV7-2 and TRBJ1-5; 7 bases align to TRBD1. The CDR3 length is 15 residues. From germline, CDR1 is SGHTA and CDR2 FQGNSA. With 2 bases clipped from V and 2 bases from J, the junction kept 3 bases outside the gene matches. The CDR3 reads CASSLFGTGNQPQHF. In nucleotides, the CDR3 is TGTGCCAGCAGCTTATTCGGGACAGGCAATCAGCCCCAGCATTTT.

This clonotype was found a few times. The J gene is TRBJ2-1, the V gene TRBV20-1; no firm D call. V was pared by 0 bases and J by 6 bases, with 15 bases between. In germline, CDR1 is DFQATT, CDR2 SNEGSKA (reference sequence). The CDR3 runs to 15 residues. In DNA form, the CDR3 reads TGCAGTGCTAGAGATGACCCCCTAGGAACCAATGAGCAGTTCTTC. This translates into CSARDDPLGTNEQFF.

The chain has TRBV7-2 and TRBJ1-4; a possible D gene is TRBD1 (6 bases). V was cut by 1 base and J by 8 bases, with 17 bases left in between. The CDR3 covers 16 residues. Germline lookup yields CDR1 SGHTA and CDR2 FQGNSA. The CDR3 DNA sequence: TGTGCCAGCAGCTTAGGCGTCCAGGACAGCGGCGAAAAACTGTTTTTT. This gives the protein CASSLGVQDSGEKLFF.

This clonotype was observed a handful of times. The chain joins TRBV7-2 to TRBJ1-5, with D possibly TRBD1 on 5 matching bases. With 5 bases removed from V and 7 bases from J, the gap between germline ends came to 15 bases. There are 14 residues in the CDR3. From germline, CDR1 is SGHTA and CDR2 FQGNSA. The CDR3 DNA reads as TGTGCCAGCAGCCCCGGGGCCCCTTGGCAGCCCCAGCATTTT. Translation gives CASSPGAPWQPQHF.

This chain connects TRBV19 to TRBJ2-5; a possible D gene is TRBD1 (5 bases). CDR1 is LNHDA, CDR2 SQIVND, per germline (reference sequence). This CDR3 spans 13 amino acids. Trimming took 8 bases from V and 0 from J, leaving 10 bases between them. The CDR3 coding sequence is TGTGCCAGTGGCAAGGGGTACCAAGAGACCCAGTACTTC. It is translated as CASGKGYQETQYF.

The chain employs TRBV12-3 or TRBV12-4 and TRBJ2-2; possibly TRBD1 or TRBD2 for D (5 bases each). Trimming stripped 2 bases from V and 6 bases from J, with 16 bases between. This CDR3 contains 16 residues. The CDR3 region is CASSLRLGPLAGELFF. The DNA for the CDR3 is TGTGCCAGCAGTTTAAGGTTGGGACCCCTCGCCGGGGAGCTGTTTTTT.

In DNA form, the CDR3 reads TGTGCCAGCAGCCCTGTGGCGGGAGGAATCACAGATACGCAGTATTTT. Translation: CASSPVAGGITDTQYF. The chain joins TRBV7-2 to TRBJ2-3; 8 bases map to TRBD2. Per the germline V gene, CDR1 is SGHTA and CDR2 is FQGNSA. The CDR3 has 16 residues. J was trimmed by 2 bases and V by 5 bases; bases with no gene match: 9.

The J gene is TRBJ1-1, the V gene TRBV7-9; maybe TRBD1 (5 bases). This CDR3 region has 15 residues. The germline V gene has CDR1 SEHNR and CDR2 FQNEAQ (reference sequence). Between the trimmed V and J ends, which lost 2 bases and 4 bases, there was a span of 14 bases. CDR3 coding DNA: TGTGCCAGCAGCTTAAGCAGGGATCGGGTCACTGAAGCTTTCTTT. Amino acid sequence: CASSLSRDRVTEAFF.

The chain uses TRBV19 and TRBJ1-1; D unclear. V lost 8 bases and J 1 base, leaving 5 bases between the germline ends. The germline gives CDR1 LNHDA, CDR2 SQIVND (reference sequence). The CDR3 is 11 residues long. The CDR3 DNA follows: TGTGCCAGTGGGTGGAACACTGAAGCTTTCTTT. Translated, it gives CASGWNTEAFF.

In this sample, this clonotype turned up a few times. The chain couples TRBV4-1 to TRBJ2-5; 10 bases are a match to TRBD2. This CDR3 has 16 amino acids. The J segment lost 4 bases and the V segment lost 1 base, leaving 6 bases of the junction unmatched. Looked up from germline, CDR1 is MGHRA and CDR2 is YSYEKL. DNA for the CDR3: TGCGCCAGCAGCCAAGTCCAACTAGCGGGGCGAGAGACCCAGTACTTC. It specifies CASSQVQLAGRETQYF.

This clonotype was counted between two and nine times. The genes are TRBV29-1 and TRBJ2-5, with D possibly matching TRBD1 (6 bases). Germline values: CDR1 SQVTM, CDR2 ANQGSEA. Trimming pared 4 bases from V and 2 bases from J, leaving 8 bases between. The CDR3 contains 12 residues. CDR3 coding DNA: TGCAGCGTTGCCGGACAGCAAGAGACCCAGTACTTC. This gives the protein CSVAGQQETQYF.

This clonotype has more than one count but fewer than ten. The chain joins TRBV5-4 to TRBJ2-5, with 9 nucleotides matching TRBD1. This CDR3 comprises 17 residues. The junction had 14 bases not matched to a gene; V was cut back by 4 bases and J by 4 bases. Germline values: CDR1 SGHNT, CDR2 YYREEE (reference sequence). CDR3 amino acids: CASSLLGGRQGGETQYF. The DNA of the CDR3 is TGTGCCAGCAGCCTGTTGGGGGGACGACAGGGGGGAGAGACCCAGTACTTC.

Comments on this clonotype: A much larger clone differs by one base, so this may be a read error. CDR3 nucleotides: TGCGCCAGCAGATCCCGGACAGGGGGCTATCAGCCCCAGCATTTT. Amino acid sequence: CASRSRTGGYQPQHF. The rearrangement links TRBV4-1 to TRBJ1-5, with 11 bases lining up with TRBD1. The trim removed 6 bases at V and 5 bases at J, leaving 6 bases unmatched. The CDR3 is made up of 15 amino acids. Germline V gene sequence: CDR1 MGHRA, CDR2 YSYEKL.

This clonotype has just a few counts. DNA for the CDR3: TGCAGTGCTAGCCGCGACAGGAGGACTAGATGGGGATACAATGAGCAGTTCTTC. The encoded protein is CSASRDRRTRWGYNEQFF. The rearrangement links TRBV20-1 to TRBJ2-1; perhaps TRBD2 as D (7 bases). The germline V and J ends were trimmed by 3 bases and 4 bases, with 25 bases remaining between them. The CDR3 is 18 residues long. CDR1 is DFQATT and CDR2 is SNEGSKA in the germline V gene (reference sequence).

This clonotype has at least ten counts. This rearrangement joins TRBV7-8 to TRBJ2-7; D is unclear. The CDR3 covers 14 residues. V dropped 5 bases and J dropped 2 bases, with 13 bases sitting between them. CDR1 is SGHVS and CDR2 is FQNEAQ in the germline V gene. The DNA of the CDR3 is TGTGCCAGCAGCCCGGACGGAACTACCTACGAGCAGTACTTC. Amino acids: CASSPDGTTYEQYF.

This sequence joins TRBV5-1 and TRBJ2-3, with D perhaps assigned TRBD1 or TRBD2 (5 bases each). The CDR3 sequence is 14 residues long. V was shortened by 7 bases and J by 5 bases, with 17 bases between the two germline ends. Germline CDR1 SGHRS, CDR2 YFSETQ. The CDR3 loop reads CASSSGLMEDTQYF. CDR3 DNA: TGCGCCAGCTCTTCGGGGCTAATGGAAGATACGCAGTATTTT.

This rearrangement joins TRBV20-1 to TRBJ2-7; D call uncertain. The CDR3 is 13 residues long. The V gene's germline CDR1 is DFQATT and CDR2 SNEGSKA (reference sequence). With 1 base removed from V and 1 base from J, the gap between germline ends came to 8 bases. The CDR3 bases are TGCAGTGCTAGAGGCCAGTGGTCCTACGAGCAGTACTTC. It translates to CSARGQWSYEQYF.

The gene calls are TRBV12-3 or TRBV12-4 and TRBJ2-5, with D unresolved. This CDR3 has 12 amino acids. V lost 3 bases and J lost 0, with 2 bases in between. The CDR3 DNA follows: TGTGCCAGCAGTTTGTACCAAGAGACCCAGTACTTC. As protein: CASSLYQETQYF.

This clonotype was seen a few times. The chain couples TRBV4-1 to TRBJ2-4; tentatively, D is TRBD2 (6 bases). The ends were cut back, 3 bases at V and 0 bases at J, with 15 bases in the middle. Germline V lookup: CDR1 MGHRA, CDR2 YSYEKL. This CDR3 has 17 residues. In DNA form, the CDR3 reads TGCGCCAGCAGCCATCCCGGGACTTCCATAGCCAAAAACATTCAGTACTTC. This gives the protein CASSHPGTSIAKNIQYF.